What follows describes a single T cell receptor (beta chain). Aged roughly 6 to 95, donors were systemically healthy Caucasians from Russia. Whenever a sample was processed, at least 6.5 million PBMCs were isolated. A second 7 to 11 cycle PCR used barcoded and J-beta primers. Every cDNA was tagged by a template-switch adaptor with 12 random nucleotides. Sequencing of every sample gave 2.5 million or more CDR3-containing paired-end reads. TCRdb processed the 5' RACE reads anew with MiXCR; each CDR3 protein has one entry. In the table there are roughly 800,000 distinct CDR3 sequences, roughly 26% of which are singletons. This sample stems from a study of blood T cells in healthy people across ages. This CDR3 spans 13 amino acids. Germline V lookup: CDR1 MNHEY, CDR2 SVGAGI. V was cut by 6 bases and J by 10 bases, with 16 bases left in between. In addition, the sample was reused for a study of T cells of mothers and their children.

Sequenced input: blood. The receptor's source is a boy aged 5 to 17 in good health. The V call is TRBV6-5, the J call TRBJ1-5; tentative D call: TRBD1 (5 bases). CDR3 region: CASSLDILGPQHF. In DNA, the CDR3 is TGTGCCAGCAGCCTGGACATACTCGGCCCCCAGCATTTT.